This T cell receptor beta chain appears in the sequencing data of a study of metastatic and nonmetastatic thyroid tumors. Patients were all untreated before their thyroid surgery. MiXCR re-clonotyped the PCR reads for TCRdb. The table includes about 92,000 clones, 15% detected once. Overall study results and limits: Malignant thyroid tumors reportedly had TCR beta diversity that was significantly higher than in benign nodules, in blood and tumor.

V lost 11 bases, J lost 4 bases, and 18 bases lay in between. The CDR3 extends over 13 amino acids. Germline V gives CDR1 MNHEY, CDR2 SVGEGT. The sample holds many counts of this clone. Its antigen is still unknown. The source of this sequence is a female donor with papillary thyroid cancer or a benign thyroid nodule (not recorded which). Some clones in this sample may be carry-over from other donors' samples. The sequencing sample was made of blood. The chain combines TRBV6-2 or TRBV6-3 with TRBJ2-7; D uncertain. CDR3 amino acids: CAVRTGLWYEQYF. Written as DNA, the CDR3 is TGTGCCGTTAGGACGGGTCTATGGTACGAGCAGTACTTC.